One and the same sample provided the 17 T cell receptor beta chains below, sequenced in a study of T-cell reconstitution after alpha-beta-depleted transplantation in children. Construction of the TCRbeta library involved unique molecular identifiers. TCRdb re-called the PCR reads with MiXCR, one entry per CDR3 protein. The data show 450,000 to 500,000 distinct CDR3 sequences, roughly an eighth seen once. Material: PBMCs from the stem cell graft donor, obtained from the stem cell graft. These receptor sequences come from a human donor who donated a stem cell graft to a child with combined immunodeficiency.

Comment on this clonotype: The junction does not match germline at one end; this may be a read error. The chain joins TRBV7-7 to TRBJ1-2; D uncertain. CDR1 is SSHAT, CDR2 FNYEAQ, per germline (reference sequence). The CDR3 runs to 14 residues. The CDR3: CASSPITPRDGYTF. CDR3 in DNA: TGTGCTAGCAGCCCTATCACGCCCAGAGATGGCTACACCTTC.

This clonotype came up a few times. The chain couples TRBV5-6 to TRBJ2-1; 9 nucleotides match TRBD1. There are 16 residues in the CDR3. Losses at the gene ends were 2 bases for V and 7 bases for J; bases not matched to a gene: 10. Germline CDR1 and CDR2: SGHDT and YYEEEE. The DNA for the CDR3 is TGTGCCAGCAGCTTAGCGGGACAGGGTATAAGAAATGAGCAGTTCTTC. Its protein product is CASSLAGQGIRNEQFF.

This clonotype was seen many times. In nucleotides, the CDR3 is TGTGCCATCAGGGCCAGGGATGCTAGTCGTGGGGAGCTGTTTTTT. Protein product: CAIRARDASRGELFF. The chain combines TRBV10-3 with TRBJ2-2; D is possibly TRBD1 (5 bases). Germline CDR1 reads ENHRY; CDR2 reads SYGVKD. The V end was cut by 6 bases, the J end by 8 bases, with 19 bases between. The CDR3 consists of 15 residues.

This clonotype was seen repeatedly, ten times or more. The rearrangement uses TRBV12-3 or TRBV12-4 and TRBJ2-3; D is ambiguous. CDR3 size: 12 residues. Between the trimmed V and J ends, which lost 6 bases and 6 bases, there was a span of 10 bases. CDR3 residues: CASSSSWDTQYF. The CDR3 bases are TGTGCCAGCAGCTCCTCATGGGATACGCAGTATTTT.

V and J are TRBV20-1 and TRBJ1-4; D might be TRBD1 (6 bases). V gave up 0 bases and J gave up 4 bases, with 12 bases separating them. Germline V gene lookup returns CDR1 DFQATT and CDR2 SNEGSKA (reference sequence). This CDR3 comprises 15 residues. CDR3 region: CSARDPGANNEKLFF. The CDR3 bases are TGCAGTGCTAGAGATCCAGGGGCAAATAATGAAAAACTGTTTTTT.

This chain links TRBV4-3 with TRBJ2-3; maybe TRBD2 (7 bases). CDR3 length: 16 amino acids. Between the trimmed V and J ends, which lost 4 bases and 2 bases, there was a span of 16 bases. Per the germline V gene, CDR1 is LGHNA and CDR2 is YSLEER. CDR3 sequence reads: CASSLLGGGATDTQYF. The CDR3 DNA sequence: TGCGCCAGCAGCCTCTTAGGGGGGGGGGCCACAGATACGCAGTATTTT.

The chain employs TRBV19 and TRBJ2-3, with D perhaps TRBD2 (6 bases). V was shortened by 6 bases and J by 2 bases, with 15 bases between the two germline ends. The CDR3 spans 15 residues. The germline V gene has CDR1 LNHDA and CDR2 SQIVND (reference sequence). The CDR3 DNA reads TGTGCCAGTAGCACCGGTAGCGGCCCCACAGATACGCAGTATTTT. Its protein product is CASSTGSGPTDTQYF.

This chain uses TRBV12-3 or TRBV12-4 with TRBJ2-1; 14 nucleotides line up with TRBD2. The CDR3 runs to 15 residues. The V segment lost 7 bases and the J segment 7 bases; nucleotides outside the gene matches: 6. CDR3 loop: CASTIGLAGGNEQFF. The CDR3 coding sequence is TGTGCCAGCACTATAGGACTAGCGGGGGGAAATGAGCAGTTCTTC.

This clonotype was detected a few times. V gene TRBV6-5 combines with J gene TRBJ2-5, with TRBD2 matching over 9 bases. The CDR3 is 16 amino acids. Germline lookup yields CDR1 MNHEY and CDR2 SVGAGI. J was trimmed by 5 bases and V by 2 bases; bases with no gene match: 9. The CDR3 coding sequence is TGTGCCAGCAGTTACACCGGGACTAGCCGGTTGGAGACCCAGTACTTC. It encodes CASSYTGTSRLETQYF.

The rearrangement joins TRBV30 to TRBJ2-7; maybe TRBD1 (6 bases). Trimming left V 3 bases short and J 2 bases short, with 14 bases between. The length of the CDR3 is 14 residues. Germline CDR1 GTSNPN, CDR2 SVGIG (reference sequence). The CDR3 reads CAWRGAEGAYEQYF. The CDR3 coding sequence is TGTGCCTGGAGGGGGGCCGAGGGGGCCTACGAGCAGTACTTC. The complete variable domain, with remaining parts taken from reference TRBV30 and TRBJ2-7, reads SQTIHQWPATLVQPVGSPLSLECTVEGTSNPNLYWYRQAAGRGLQLLFYSVGIGQISSEVPQNLSASRPQDRQFILSSKKLLLSDSGFYLCAWRGAEGAYEQYFGPGTRLTVT.

This clonotype was found many times. V and J are TRBV20-1 and TRBJ1-3; tentative D call: TRBD1 (5 bases). The CDR3 is made up of 14 amino acids. Trimming shortened V by 1 base and J by 0 bases, and 7 bases separated the two germline ends. Germline V lookup: CDR1 DFQATT, CDR2 SNEGSKA (reference sequence). Here the CDR3 reads CSARATVSGNTIYF. CDR3 in DNA: TGCAGTGCTAGAGCGACAGTCTCTGGAAACACCATATATTTT.

This clonotype was seen ten or more times. V usage is TRBV10-3 and J usage is TRBJ2-3, with TRBD1 identical over 7 bases. CDR1 is ENHRY and CDR2 is SYGVKD in the germline V gene. This CDR3 is built from 15 residues. Unmatched junction bases numbered 6, after V lost 0 bases and J lost 6 bases. The CDR3 is CAISESGDSLDTQYF. The CDR3 DNA reads as TGTGCCATCAGTGAGTCGGGGGACAGTTTGGATACGCAGTATTTT.

Many counts were recorded for this clonotype. This rearrangement joins TRBV12-3 or TRBV12-4 to TRBJ2-5; D perhaps matches TRBD2 (5 bases). The CDR3 runs to 13 residues. Trimming removed 8 bases from V and 5 bases from J, with 15 bases in between. CDR3 DNA: TGTGCCAGCTCGCCCCCGGGGAAGGAGACCCAGTACTTC. It specifies CASSPPGKETQYF.

The rearrangement links TRBV15 to TRBJ2-1; 7 nucleotides line up with TRBD2. Germline CDR1 LNHNV, CDR2 YYDKDF (reference sequence). This CDR3 has 17 amino acids. V was pared by 2 bases and J by 7 bases, with 14 bases of the junction left unmatched. The CDR3 sequence is CATSRFLHSGVGNEQFF. As DNA, the CDR3 is TGTGCCACCAGCAGATTCCTCCACAGCGGGGTAGGTAATGAGCAGTTCTTC.

This clonotype came up many times. The chain's CDR3 is CASSLAGGRSYEQYF. The CDR3 DNA is TGTGCCAGCAGCTTAGCGGGCGGGAGGTCCTACGAGCAGTACTTC. The chain carries TRBV7-2 and TRBJ2-7, with 8 bases aligning to TRBD2. The CDR3 totals 15 residues. Trimming at V came to 0 bases and at J to 1 base, leaving 2 bases not matched to a gene. Per germline, CDR1 SGHTA and CDR2 FQGNSA.

This clonotype was seen only a few times. The gene calls are TRBV12-3 or TRBV12-4 and TRBJ1-4, with a weak D call TRBD1 (6 bases). This CDR3 is 14 amino acids long. Trimming stripped 4 bases from V and 2 bases from J, with 8 bases between. CDR3 bases: TGTGCCAGCAGTTGGACAGTTACTAATGAAAAACTGTTTTTT. Its protein product is CASSWTVTNEKLFF.

This rearrangement joins TRBV27 to TRBJ1-2; D is unresolved. Germline V CDR1 and CDR2: MNHEY, SMNVEV (reference sequence). Trimming pared 7 bases from V and 1 base from J, leaving 31 bases between. The CDR3 runs 20 residues. Here the CDR3 reads CASTKSGAGSAEDINYGYTF. The CDR3 DNA reads as TGTGCCAGCACCAAGTCCGGAGCTGGAAGTGCCGAGGATATTAACTATGGCTACACCTTC.